The rows below give T cell receptor beta chains drawn from one sample of a study of T cell repertoires in cytomegalovirus infection. TCRdb analysed the reads with MiXCR anew, one entry per CDR3 protein. This table has 310,000 or so distinct CDR3 sequences, around a sixth appearing once. The sample comprised PBMCs. Receptors were obtained from a human donor in good health (CMV status not recorded). Some clones in this sample may be carry-over from other donors' samples. The CDR3 runs from the conserved cysteine through the conserved F or W. The D gene is left open where the match is weak. Clone size appears in some rows only: once, few, many, or a class for an expanded clone.

j_call,clone_size,v_call,d_call,cdr3_nt,cdr3_aa
TRBJ2-7,-,TRBV3-1,-,TGTGCCAGCAGTCCGAGACCGTCCCTGGGGGAGCAGTACTTC,CASSPRPSLGEQYF
TRBJ2-3,-,TRBV3-1,TRBD2,TGTGCCAGCAGCCAAGATGGTCGCGGGGGATGGGATACGCAGTATTTT,CASSQDGRGGWDTQYF
TRBJ2-3,many,TRBV7-9,TRBD2,TGTGCCAGCAGCTTAGCCGGGACTACCACGTCAGATACGCAGTATTTT,CASSLAGTTTSDTQYF
TRBJ2-1,many,TRBV11-3,TRBD1,TGTGCCAGCAGCCCTAGGGACAGGGACAATGAGCAGTTCTTC,CASSPRDRDNEQFF
TRBJ1-2,-,TRBV2,TRBD1,TGTGCCAGCAGTTGGGACAGCCCTAACTATGGCTACACCTTC,CASSWDSPNYGYTF
TRBJ2-1,many,TRBV7-2,TRBD2,TGTGCCAGCAGCTTATACCCTAGCGGGGGTTCGAATGAGCAGTTCTTC,CASSLYPSGGSNEQFF
TRBJ1-2,few,TRBV7-6,TRBD1,TGTGCCAGCACCAGAACCGCCGGCGGGACAGTAACTAATACTAACTATGGCTACACCTTC,CASTRTAGGTVTNTNYGYTF
TRBJ2-7,many,TRBV6-6,TRBD1,TGTGCCAGCAGTCTACCAGGACAGGGAGTCTCCTACGAGCAGTACTTC,CASSLPGQGVSYEQYF
TRBJ2-5,-,TRBV7-8,-,TGTGCCAGCAGCCGAAAGCCCGGGGTACAACAAGAGACCCAGTACTTC,CASSRKPGVQQETQYF
TRBJ2-5,many,TRBV7-8,TRBD2,TGTGCCAGCAGCTTAAGCGCGGGGGAGCACACGGAGACCCAGTACTTC,CASSLSAGEHTETQYF
TRBJ1-1,few,TRBV5-4,-,TGTGCCAGCAGCTTGGAGCCGACTGTTGAAGCTTTCTTT,CASSLEPTVEAFF
TRBJ1-2,few,TRBV12-3/TRBV12-4,-,TGTGCCAGCAGGGAAGGGGGATTAAGCTATGGCTACACCTTC,CASREGGLSYGYTF
TRBJ1-4,few,TRBV19,-,TGTGCCAGTAGTCCGGGACGGGAAAATGAAAAACTGTTTTTT,CASSPGRENEKLFF
TRBJ1-1,many,TRBV7-2,-,TGTGCCAGCAGCTTAGGAAACGAGAACACTGAAGCTTTCTTT,CASSLGNENTEAFF
TRBJ1-1,few,TRBV6-1,TRBD1,TGTGCCAGCAGTGACGCCGGGACAGGGGGCCGGGCTGAAGCTTTCTTT,CASSDAGTGGRAEAFF
TRBJ1-1,many,TRBV4-3,-,TGCGCCAGCAGCCAATTGGGTGTACTGAGCACTGAAGCTTTCTTT,CASSQLGVLSTEAFF
TRBJ2-7,few,TRBV13,-,TGTGCCAGCAGCTTAAGGGGGGGCTCCGACGAGCAGTACTTC,CASSLRGGSDEQYF
TRBJ2-7,few,TRBV6-1,-,TGTGCCAGCAGGGTATCAGGTAGCTCCTACGAGCAGTACTTC,CASRVSGSSYEQYF
TRBJ2-1,few,TRBV7-2,-,TGTGCCAGCAGCTTATCTGCAGGGGCCGGGTACAATGAGCAGTTCTTC,CASSLSAGAGYNEQFF
TRBJ1-5,-,TRBV28,-,TGTGCCAGCAGTTTATCGCAGGACACTCAGCCCCAGCATTTT,CASSLSQDTQPQHF
TRBJ2-1,-,TRBV4-2,-,TGTGCCAGCAGCCAAGATCGCGCCGATTACAATGAGCAGTTCTTC,CASSQDRADYNEQFF
TRBJ1-1,many,TRBV27,-,TGTGCCAGCAGGACCGGACAGCACACTGAAGCTTTCTTT,CASRTGQHTEAFF
TRBJ2-7,few,TRBV6-2/TRBV6-3,TRBD2,TGTGCCAGCAGTTACAGCGGGACCCCCTACGAGCAGTACTTC,CASSYSGTPYEQYF
TRBJ2-3,many,TRBV12-3/TRBV12-4,TRBD2,TGTGCGTCCGCGGGGGTCCAAAACACAGATACGCAGTATTTT,CASAGVQNTDTQYF
TRBJ1-6,-,TRBV10-3,-,TGTGCCATCGGGAGCTCCTATAATTCACCCCTCCACTTT,CAIGSSYNSPLHF
TRBJ1-5,many,TRBV10-3,TRBD1,TGTGCCATCGACAGGGACGGCAATCAGCCCCAGCATTTT,CAIDRDGNQPQHF
TRBJ1-4,-,TRBV5-1,-,TGCGCCAGCAGCTTGGACGGTACTAATGAAAAACTGTTTTTT,CASSLDGTNEKLFF
TRBJ2-1,few,TRBV5-4,-,TGTGCCAGCAGCTTGAAACTTGCGGGGCTAGTTTACAATGAGCAGTTCTTC,CASSLKLAGLVYNEQFF
TRBJ1-1,-,TRBV3-1,-,TGTGCCAGCAGCCAGGGGCGTACTTCGAACACTGAAGCTTTCTTT,CASSQGRTSNTEAFF
TRBJ2-5,few,TRBV20-1,-,TGCAGTGCTAGAGACCCACGGGGGGCGGAGACCCAGTACTTC,CSARDPRGAETQYF
TRBJ2-2,many,TRBV7-2,-,TGTGCCAGCAGCTTAGCGACGGGGGTAGTGACCGGGGAGCTGTTTTTT,CASSLATGVVTGELFF
TRBJ1-3,few,TRBV10-3,-,TGTGCCATCAGCTCCTCAGGGCGCTCTGGAAACACCATATATTTT,CAISSSGRSGNTIYF
TRBJ2-7,-,TRBV10-3,-,TGTGCCATCAGTCCCTGGACAGAGACCTACGAGCAGTACTTC,CAISPWTETYEQYF
TRBJ1-1,few,TRBV6-4,-,TGTGCCAGCAGTGATGCAGCGGGTTTCGGTGAAGCTTTCTTT,CASSDAAGFGEAFF
TRBJ1-5,many,TRBV19,-,TGTGCCAGTAGTATTTTAGGGGATCAGCCCCAGCATTTT,CASSILGDQPQHF
TRBJ2-3,few,TRBV5-1,TRBD1,TGCGCCAGCAGCCGACAGGGGGCTAGTGATACGCAGTATTTT,CASSRQGASDTQYF
TRBJ1-2,-,TRBV6-2/TRBV6-3,-,TGTGCCAGCAGTTACGACCAGGACGGGAACTATGGCTACACCTTC,CASSYDQDGNYGYTF
TRBJ1-3,-,TRBV20-1,-,TGCAGTGCTAGAACAGGGACTGGAAACACCATATATTTT,CSARTGTGNTIYF